The entry below describes one T cell receptor (beta chain). The antigen remains unidentified. Primers for the PCR totalled 60 Vbeta and 13 Jbeta. Some clones are missing from TCRdb's copy, which holds only in-frame ones; the method was immunoSEQ multiplex PCR. The sample's table shows 150,000 to 200,000 clones. This specimen comes from a study of cytomegalovirus exposure and HLA in healthy donors. Whole-study results and caveats: Trimming of TCR beta V- and J-genes showed a link, identified in a later analysis, to a missense DCLRE1C variant. With high specificity and sensitivity, the classifier reportedly diagnosed cytomegalovirus status. Across donors, sequencing depth was assumed by presence/absence analyses to be roughly uniform. When a later analysis compared HLA-associated TCR beta chains with equally common others, the HLA-associated chains turned out to be more clonally expanded and to have lower generation probabilities.

Trimming removed 5 bases from V and 5 bases from J; junction bases left unmatched: 4. Germline assignment: CDR1 SGHAT and CDR2 FQNNGV. The CDR3 runs to 14 residues. The sequenced sample consisted of PBMCs. V and J are TRBV11-2 and TRBJ2-1; 9 bases line up with TRBD2. The sequence derives from a woman between 18 and 30 years old in good health and CMV-seropositive. The CDR3, as DNA: TGTGCCAGCAGCCCGGGACTAGCCAACAATGAGCAGTTCTTC. This encodes CASSPGLANNEQFF.